This T cell receptor beta chain is drawn from a study of blood T cell repertoires in COVID-19. Study details: Whether acute or convalescent, the COVID-19 samples came from the United States, Italy and Spain. Sample material is recorded as cDNA or gDNA derived from T cells, B-cell-depleted T cells, or PBMCs.

V was shortened by 6 bases and J by 0 bases, with 12 bases between the two germline ends. The CDR3 runs to 14 residues. The germline V gene has CDR1 LNHDA and CDR2 SQIVND (reference sequence). In the source study's methods: Amplified reference gene primers provided the basis for estimating nucleated cell counts. TCRdb's copy holds only in-frame clones and misses some; the assay was immunoSEQ multiplex PCR. D and trimming were read from the DNA, whereas the V and J calls and clone size are those reported in that table. The sample includes around 310,000 clones, 89% of them seen just once. The V and J genes are TRBV19 and TRBJ2-7; no definite D call. The origin of this receptor is a woman in her sixties or seventies with acute or convalescent COVID-19. Sequences were obtained from peripheral blood. The CDR3 region is CASRVSLGSYEQYF. DNA of the CDR3: TGTGCCAGTAGGGTAAGCCTTGGCTCCTACGAGCAGTACTTC.